The T cell receptor (beta chain) under discussion was sequenced for a study of blood T cell repertoires in COVID-19 (dated by TCRdb to between 2020 and 2021). With regard to the full study: Samples covering the acute and convalescent phases of COVID-19 were provided by collaborators in the United States, Italy and Spain. The material from the prospective study consisted of cDNA or gDNA derived from T cells, B-cell-depleted T cells, or PBMCs. The dataset comprised deeply sampled blood TCRbeta repertoires from subjects exposed to, actively infected with, or recovered from COVID-19. The repertoires were released in a freely available public database intended as a resource for research on the immune response to SARS-CoV-2. Samples came from the ongoing ImmuneRACE study (first 160 participants) plus 1,254 subjects from 6 global collaborators. A de-identified subject ID, COVID-19 status, age in years and sex were almost always included in the sample metadata. Where available, HLA class I and class II types were taken from metadata supplied by the sample provider and were not determined by assay-based typing. Results the study describes overall, beyond this receptor: The quantity of clinical and demographic metadata differed by source and by participant and was supplied without curation.

With regard to this clone: This clone's antigen is unknown. No base quality information exists; no much larger clone differs at one position.

The immunoSEQ Assay, a bias-controlled multiplex PCR, was used to amplify TCRbeta CDR3 regions from genomic DNA. On the study's bioinformatics: Nucleated cell counts per sample were estimated from amplification of reference gene primers within the assay. Sequence reads were collapsed and filtered to measure the absolute abundance of every unique TCRbeta CDR3 rearrangement. For each sample, productive Simpson clonality was calculated as the square root of Simpson's diversity index over productive rearrangements. Imported from immuneACCESS, the table was reduced by TCRdb to in-frame sequences with V and J called. These copies leave out some clones; in studies compared against another copy, an unresolved V gene accounts for under half, and the cause of the remainder is not known. That table is the source of V, J and clone size, and D and trimming were worked out from the DNA. For this sample there are 350,000 to 450,000 clones; approximately 93% appear just once. 0.8% to 0.9% of the sample is taken by the ten largest.

The germline V gene sets CDR1 to KGHSH and CDR2 to LQKENI. Reading from cysteine to phenylalanine, the CDR3 counts 14 amino acids. Only the CDR3 portion is preserved as DNA: 42 bases, with reading frame beginning at the first base. Here V drops 3 bases and J drops 7 bases, and the junction holds 8 bases not matched to any gene. Participants in the prospective study were enrolled through a virtual design, were aged about 18 to 90 years, and lived in roughly 24 United States geographic areas. To assign participants to cohorts, the prospective study relied on clinical history that participants themselves reported in a screening survey and a study questionnaire. Exposed participants had been in contact, within 2 weeks of entering the study, with a person who had a PCR-confirmed or clinician-diagnosed case of COVID-19. In the prospective study, whole blood, serum and a nasopharyngeal or oropharyngeal swab were collected from each participant by mobile phlebotomists. Over an approximately 2-month period, participants in the prospective study had the option of providing additional blood draws and questionnaires. Prospective study blood samples were shipped either frozen or at room temperature before DNA extraction.

The rearranged chain carries TRBV18 and TRBJ2-7; 8 central bases correspond to TRBD1. Sequencing input: PBMCs or T cells enriched from blood (not recorded which). The sequence came from a woman aged 40 to 50 who had been exposed to COVID-19. The sequenced DNA: TGTGCCAGCTCACCGAGGCAGGGGGCAGGTGAGCAGTACTTC. It translates to CASSPRQGAGEQYF.